This T cell receptor beta chain was captured in a study of blood T cell repertoires in COVID-19. For the study at large: COVID-19 samples, acute and convalescent, were from the United States, Italy and Spain. In each case, the material was cDNA or gDNA derived from T cells, B-cell-depleted T cells, or PBMCs.

In the authors' methods: Amplification from reference gene primers served as the basis for estimated nucleated cell counts. The method was immunoSEQ multiplex PCR; TCRdb's version includes in-frame clones alone and lacks a portion of them. The V and J calls and clone size come from that table; D and trimming were worked out from the DNA. The sample yields a few hundred thousand clones, approximately 85% seen once. The Seattle patients, enrolled during active infection, were followed longitudinally. What was sequenced was peripheral blood. This TCR derives from a human donor with COVID-19, enrolled during active disease. The donor label of this sample is uncertain.

Written as DNA, the CDR3 is TGTGCCAGCAGTTCCTGGACTAGCGGTAGCACAGATACGCAGTATTTT. Amino acids: CASSSWTSGSTDTQYF. The chain carries TRBV28 and TRBJ2-3; 10 bases are shared with TRBD2. The junction had 4 bases not matched to a gene; V was cut back by 4 bases and J by 0 bases. The CDR3 runs 16 residues. Per the germline V gene, CDR1 is MDHEN and CDR2 is SYDVKM. Complete variable domain (other parts from reference TRBV28 and TRBJ2-3): DVKVTQSSRYLVKRTGEKVFLECVQDMDHENMFWYRQDPGLGLRLIYFSYDVKMKEKGDIPEGYSVSREKKERFSLILESASTNQTSMYLCASSSWTSGSTDTQYFGPGTRLTVL.